The present TCR beta chain was sequenced within a study of graft-versus-host responses after intestinal transplantation. Overall study: Grafts were multivisceral, liver-intestinal, or isolated intestinal. Study outcomes and limitations: GvH clones occurred in recipient marrow; some first appeared in ileum or blood.

Trimming shortened V by 5 bases and J by 2 bases, and 16 bases separated the two germline ends. Germline V CDR1 and CDR2: SGHVS, FQNEAQ. The CDR3 runs 16 residues. Here immunoSEQ multiplex PCR was the method, and the copy in TCRdb shows in-frame clones only, minus some. The sample gives about 130,000 clones, more than 80% of which show up once; around 0.16% is in the top ten. In this sample, this clone turned up a few times. Its antigen is undetermined. The sample consisted of unstimulated CD4+ T cells sorted from spleen or lymph node cells, taken before intestinal transplant. This rearrangement joins TRBV7-8 to TRBJ1-3; D call uncertain. This receptor was taken from a human donor who received an intestinal transplant. The CDR3 region has the DNA TGTGCCAGCAGCCCACGAGGACCTAGCCCTGGAAACACCATATATTTT. This encodes CASSPRGPSPGNTIYF.